The source of this T cell receptor (beta chain) is a study of CD8+CD57+ T cells in acquired aplastic anemia. In the study overall: Sorted cells (CD4+ and CD8+) yielded DNA amounts that averaged roughly 3.5 ug.

By flow cytometry, patients selected for sequencing had shown an expansion of CD8+CD57+ cells. The V end was cut by 0 bases, the J end by 0 bases, with 9 bases between. CDR3 size: 15 residues. Germline V lookup: CDR1 SGHAT, CDR2 FQDESV (reference sequence). Profiles of TCR beta VDJ and CDR3 were generated from a genomic DNA template. TCRdb passed the reads through MiXCR, listing each CDR3 protein once. This sample has around 500,000 distinct CDR3 sequences, with about a third found just once. This clonotype was picked up many times. The origin of this receptor is a human donor with aplastic anemia. This chain uses TRBV11-1 with TRBJ2-7; tentatively, D is TRBD2 (5 bases). The sequencing input was sorted CD4+, CD8+, or CD8+CD57+ T cells (not recorded which) from PBMCs. The CDR3 protein is CASSLAGDLSYEQYF. The CDR3, as DNA: TGTGCCAGCAGCTTAGCGGGAGACCTCTCCTACGAGCAGTACTTC.